The next 2 T cell receptor beta chains were all read from a single sample in a study of shared clonotypes between healthy human individuals. Clones were read by immunoSEQ multiplex PCR, and TCRdb kept only the in-frame ones, dropping some. The repertoire includes hundreds of thousands of clones, about 96% of them detected once, and under 0.25% sits in the top ten. Only CD45RO-negative cells positively selected for CCR7 counted as naive CD8 cells, so terminally differentiated effector memory CD45RA+ cells were excluded. Sequenced: naive CD8+ T cells sorted from blood. These receptor sequences come from a man aged 25 to 40 in good health.

The chain employs TRBV11-2 and TRBJ2-5; 14 positions match TRBD2. The CDR3 has 18 residues. CDR1 SGHAT and CDR2 FQNNGV come from the germline V gene. The V and J ends lost 4 bases and 2 bases, in that order; junction bases with no gene match: 9. The CDR3 protein is CASSSGTSGRGGQETQYF. The CDR3 bases are TGTGCCAGCAGCTCCGGGACTAGCGGGAGAGGAGGGCAAGAGACCCAGTACTTC.

V and J are TRBV5-1 and TRBJ1-1; D is undetermined. Per the germline V gene, CDR1 is SGHRS and CDR2 is YFSETQ. The CDR3 sequence is 15 residues long. Trimming pared 0 bases from V and 3 bases from J, leaving 12 bases between. CDR3 bases: TGCGCCAGCAGCTTGGCTGTTAGCGAGGACACTGAAGCTTTCTTT. Encoded protein: CASSLAVSEDTEAFF.